This TCR beta chain emerged from a study of blood T cell repertoires in COVID-19. Study-level information: Both acute and convalescent COVID-19 samples were obtained from the United States, Italy and Spain. Nucleic acid was either cDNA or gDNA, and it came from T cells, B-cell-depleted T cells, or PBMCs.

Authors' data handling: Counts of nucleated cells, estimated from reference gene primer amplification, were obtained. Assay: immunoSEQ multiplex PCR; the TCRdb copy retains only in-frame clones and omits some. D and trimming come from the DNA, and the V and J calls and clone size come from that table. This sample yields 200,000 to 250,000 clones, of which 80% to 90% are seen a single time; roughly 2.6% belongs to the top ten. Enrolment of Seattle patients took place during active infection, and they were followed longitudinally. The sequence was collected from a man aged 25-45 years with COVID-19, enrolled during active disease. The sequenced sample consisted of peripheral blood.

CDR3 nucleotide sequence: TGTGCCAGCAGTTTATTACAGGGGGTGGATGAAGCTTTCTTT. Amino acid sequence: CASSLLQGVDEAFF. This rearrangement joins TRBV28 to TRBJ1-1; 8 bases align to TRBD1. Trimming at V came to 1 base and at J to 7 bases, leaving 5 bases not matched to a gene. Germline values: CDR1 MDHEN, CDR2 SYDVKM. This CDR3 region has 14 residues. Full variable domain (missing parts from reference TRBV28 and TRBJ1-1): DVKVTQSSRYLVKRTGEKVFLECVQDMDHENMFWYRQDPGLGLRLIYFSYDVKMKEKGDIPEGYSVSREKKERFSLILESASTNQTSMYLCASSLLQGVDEAFFGQGTRLTVV.